This entry lists 9 T cell receptor beta chains sequenced from one sample in a study of T cells after posttransplantation cyclophosphamide. The naive gate required viable CD3+CD4+ or CD3+CD8+ cells with CCR7+CD45RA+CD45RO-CD95-CD27+CD28+ phenotype. Some clones are missing from TCRdb's copy, which holds only in-frame ones; the method was immunoSEQ multiplex PCR. Of approximately 28,000 clones in the sample, 75% to 95% were seen once. The sample consisted of naive CD4+ T cells sorted from PBMCs. These receptors were taken from a woman aged 55-75 years in good health, CMV-negative, and a related stem cell transplant donor.

The rearrangement links TRBV6-5 to TRBJ2-7, with TRBD1 identical over 7 bases. This CDR3 is built from 14 residues. Germline values: CDR1 MNHEY, CDR2 SVGAGI. V gave up 6 bases and J gave up 2 bases; unmatched junction bases: 7. CDR3 sequence: CASRATGTAYEQYF. CDR3 nucleotides: TGTGCCAGCAGGGCGACAGGGACCGCCTACGAGCAGTACTTC.

The chain links TRBV15 to TRBJ2-1, with TRBD2 identical over 10 bases. V was clipped by 1 base and J by 5 bases; unmatched bases: 5. Looked up from germline, CDR1 is LNHNV and CDR2 is YYDKDF (reference sequence). This CDR3 is 16 amino acids long. CDR3 sequence: CATSRVWLAGDNEQFF. Here the CDR3 DNA reads TGTGCCACCAGCAGAGTTTGGCTAGCGGGGGACAATGAGCAGTTCTTC. Looking up the rest from reference TRBV15 and TRBJ2-1 gives the full variable domain: DAMVIQNPRYQVTQFGKPVTLSCSQTLNHNVMYWYQQKSSQAPKLLFHYYDKDFNNEADTPDNFQSRRPNTSFCFLDIRSPGLGDTAMYLCATSRVWLAGDNEQFFGPGTRLTVL.

The chain uses TRBV29-1 and TRBJ1-2; 7 positions agree with TRBD1. V lost 6 bases, J lost 9 bases, and 10 bases stayed unmatched. Germline V lookup: CDR1 SQVTM, CDR2 ANQGSEA. The CDR3 has 12 residues. The CDR3 reads CSVDAGQNSYTF. In DNA form, the CDR3 reads TGCAGCGTAGACGCGGGACAGAATAGCTACACCTTC.

The chain links TRBV2 to TRBJ2-6, with TRBD1 as a possible D gene (6 bases). CDR3 length: 14 amino acids. The V gene lost 6 bases and the J gene lost 3 bases, with 9 bases spanning the gap. The V gene's germline CDR1 is SNHLY and CDR2 FYNNEI. The CDR3 sequence is CASRQGSGANVLTF. The CDR3 nucleotides are TGTGCCAGCAGGCAGGGGAGTGGGGCCAACGTCCTGACTTTC.

The genes are TRBV4-1 and TRBJ2-7; 8 bases agree with TRBD2. The CDR3 covers 15 residues. V lost 1 base, J lost 4 bases, and 6 bases stayed unmatched. Germline V gene data show CDR1 as MGHRA and CDR2 as YSYEKL. CDR3 sequence reads: CASSQGGTRGYEQYF. Written as DNA, the CDR3 is TGCGCCAGCAGCCAAGGGGGGACTAGAGGGTACGAGCAGTACTTC.

In nucleotides, the CDR3 is TGTGCCAGCAGCTCCCGACTAGCGGGCACAGATACGCAGTATTTT. As protein: CASSSRLAGTDTQYF. J is TRBJ2-3 and V is TRBV13, with TRBD2 matching 9 bases. The V gene's germline CDR1 is PRHDT and CDR2 FYEKMQ (reference sequence). The ends lost 4 bases at V and 1 base at J; junction bases unmatched: 3. The CDR3 runs to 15 residues.

The J gene is TRBJ1-5, the V gene TRBV19; no clear D gene. V was clipped by 3 bases and J by 0 bases, with 9 bases between them. The CDR3 runs to 15 residues. Germline-derived CDR1 and CDR2 are LNHDA and SQIVND (reference sequence). CDR3 region: CASSIGQSSNQPQHF. In DNA, the CDR3 is TGTGCCAGTAGTATCGGTCAAAGTAGCAATCAGCCCCAGCATTTT.

This chain joins TRBV28 and TRBJ1-1; 7 nucleotides agree with TRBD1. The length of the CDR3 is 15 residues. Trimming at V came to 7 bases and at J to 0 bases, leaving 8 bases not matched to a gene. CDR1 is MDHEN, CDR2 SYDVKM, per germline. The CDR3 DNA is TGTGCCAGCACGCCGACAGGGCGAATGAACACTGAAGCTTTCTTT. This translates into CASTPTGRMNTEAFF.

The J gene is TRBJ1-1, the V gene TRBV4-1; 12 bases align to TRBD1. J gave up 5 bases and V 2 bases, and 3 bases lay outside the gene matches. The CDR3 runs 15 residues. The V gene's germline CDR1 is MGHRA and CDR2 YSYEKL. The CDR3, as DNA: TGCGCCAGCAGCCAATCGGGACAGGGGGCGACTGAAGCTTTCTTT. This sequence encodes CASSQSGQGATEAFF.